The rows below give T cell receptor beta chains drawn from one sample of a study of cytomegalovirus exposure and HLA in healthy donors. Assay used: immunoSEQ multiplex PCR; TCRdb lists only in-frame clones, some missing. The data show 50,000 or so clones, roughly 60% seen once. What was sequenced was PBMCs. The receptors shown here come from a human donor in good health. Both conserved end residues are part of each CDR3.

cdr3_aa j_call v_call cdr3_length
CASSGTLAAFSYNEQFF TRBJ2-1 TRBV7-3 17
CASSYPGGPSVGELFF TRBJ2-2 TRBV6-5 16
CASSLVGQGNEKLFF TRBJ1-4 TRBV5-1 15
CASSYLAGGFYNEQFF TRBJ2-1 TRBV6-5 16
CASGPLTGVTEAFF TRBJ1-1 TRBV27 14
CAWRGGTGNTGELFF TRBJ2-2 TRBV30 15
CASSLASRNTGELFF TRBJ2-2 TRBV11-2 15
CASSFGTGNYGYTF TRBJ1-2 TRBV5-4 14
CASSPQGLDTGELFF TRBJ2-2 TRBV19 15
CASSRGSGELFF TRBJ2-2 TRBV6-5 12
CAISGGQRQNYEQYF TRBJ2-7 TRBV10-3 15
CASSGIRQGVFF TRBJ1-1 TRBV6-1 12
CASSTGGIHGYTF TRBJ1-2 TRBV7-9 13
CASSPTGPHSYNEQFF TRBJ2-1 TRBV7-8 16
CASSARGVGNEQFF TRBJ2-1 TRBV7-8 14
CASSYLGAQNTEAFF TRBJ1-1 TRBV19 15
CASSGGAGRATDTQYF TRBJ2-3 TRBV10-1 16
CASSLSMRSGRYEQYF TRBJ2-7 TRBV27 16
CASSLGQDEAFF TRBJ1-1 TRBV13 12
CASTRLAGGSTDTQYF TRBJ2-3 TRBV2 16
CASRDSTYNSPLHF TRBJ1-6 TRBV5-1 14
CATSRNRGWAFF TRBJ1-1 TRBV15 12
CATSRGRASGEEQFF TRBJ2-1 TRBV15 15
CASSQEGGGGYGYTF TRBJ1-2 TRBV4-2 15
CASSAGLATDTQYF TRBJ2-3 TRBV9 14
CAIHRAYTGELFF TRBJ2-2 TRBV10-3 13
CASTLSVGNQPQHF TRBJ1-5 TRBV28 14
CASSLEPGFQETQYF TRBJ2-5 TRBV7-8 15
CASSALEGYEQYF TRBJ2-7 TRBV6-1 13
CAWSPSGGAANEQFF TRBJ2-1 TRBV30 15
CASSQTGKGAIEQFF TRBJ2-1 TRBV4-1 15
CASSTGGANTGELFF TRBJ2-2 TRBV7-9 15
CASSLSGVIVSTDTQYF TRBJ2-3 TRBV7-9 17
CAWSVQGNQPQHF TRBJ1-5 TRBV30 13
CASSPWTGRSVYEQYF TRBJ2-7 TRBV7-8 16
CASSTRDSNQPQHF TRBJ1-5 TRBV7-9 14
CASSLPGGERQAFF TRBJ1-1 TRBV7-9 14
CASSVGVTGLLGNTEAFF TRBJ1-1 TRBV10-2 18
CASSSVADTQYF TRBJ2-3 TRBV7-2 12
CASSQGGGDQPQHF TRBJ1-5 TRBV4-1 14
CASSLTREYEQFF TRBJ2-1 TRBV2 13
CASSYRGHEQYF TRBJ2-7 TRBV14 12
CASSQDQQGSYPF TRBJ1-2 TRBV4-2 13
CASSSPEGKGETQYF TRBJ2-5 TRBV5-4 15
CASSLLLGQETQYF TRBJ2-5 TRBV5-1 14
CASSLESGAKTEAFF TRBJ1-1 TRBV7-9 15
CASSGPTGQVEAFF TRBJ1-1 TRBV5-1 14
CASWEAASNQPQHF TRBJ1-5 TRBV6-5 14
CASSPRGTETNTEAFF TRBJ1-1 TRBV4-1 16
CSVRMSTQYF TRBJ2-3 TRBV29-1 10
CASSPRTGSYEQYF TRBJ2-7 TRBV5-6 14
CASSLVPGLDSPLHF TRBJ1-6 TRBV5-1 15
CASSMAGRYTF TRBJ1-2 TRBV19 11
CAISEVGRREAFF TRBJ1-1 TRBV10-3 13
CAWMRGSGNTIYF TRBJ1-3 TRBV30 13
CASRGTVQETQYF TRBJ2-5 TRBV5-4 13
CASSVQGSYTEAFF TRBJ1-1 TRBV9 14
CASSQASGGALADTQYF TRBJ2-3 TRBV4-3 17
CASSRQGATNEKLFF TRBJ1-4 TRBV19 15
CATKPRGSGANVLTF TRBJ2-6 TRBV27 15